This T cell receptor (beta chain) emerged from a study of T cell responses to AZD1222 COVID-19 vaccine. General study findings and limits: The span of vaccine-associated CD4 TCRs extended across spike, with dominance at 160-218 and 743-854.

About this clone: The antigen remains unidentified.

TCRdb's table, derived via immunoSEQ multiplex PCR, lists solely in-frame clones and lacks some. The table has some 100,000 clones, about 90% seen once. The V gene's germline CDR1 is MNHEY and CDR2 SVGEGT. V lost 2 bases to trimming and J lost 2 bases, with 8 bases between them. CDR3 length: 14 amino acids. V is TRBV6-2 or TRBV6-3 and J is TRBJ2-3; D gene unclear. The sequencing here drew on peripheral blood, taken 28 days after the second AZD1222 dose. The receptor's source is an adult who received the AZD1222 COVID-19 vaccine. CDR3 protein: CASSYAALTDTQYF. CDR3 nucleotides: TGTGCCAGCAGTTACGCGGCCCTCACAGATACGCAGTATTTT.